This TCR beta chain was profiled in a study of T cell responses to AZD1222 COVID-19 vaccine. This clone was observed once. Its antigen is not known. Assay: immunoSEQ multiplex PCR; the TCRdb copy retains only in-frame clones and omits some. This table holds some 180,000 clones, about nine tenths found once. The CDR3 has 14 residues. Germline V CDR1 and CDR2: MNHEY, SMNVEV (reference sequence). V lost 8 bases to trimming and J lost 0 bases, with 14 bases between them. It was second doses at about 4 or about 12 weeks that were pooled. Study results and limitations: Spike-specific TCR breadth and depth went up after people got two AZD1222 doses. Reports indicate that nearly half of spike-specific TCRs are directed at unmutated variant regions. Possibly, clonal diversity was underestimated; donors were largely white British and included more females.

This material consisted of peripheral blood, taken 28 days after the second AZD1222 dose. The chain recombines TRBV27 with TRBJ2-7; D not certain. The TCR originated in an adult who received the AZD1222 COVID-19 vaccine. CDR3 coding DNA: TGTGCCAGCCGAACGGGTATTAGCTCCTACGAGCAGTACTTC. Translating it yields CASRTGISSYEQYF.